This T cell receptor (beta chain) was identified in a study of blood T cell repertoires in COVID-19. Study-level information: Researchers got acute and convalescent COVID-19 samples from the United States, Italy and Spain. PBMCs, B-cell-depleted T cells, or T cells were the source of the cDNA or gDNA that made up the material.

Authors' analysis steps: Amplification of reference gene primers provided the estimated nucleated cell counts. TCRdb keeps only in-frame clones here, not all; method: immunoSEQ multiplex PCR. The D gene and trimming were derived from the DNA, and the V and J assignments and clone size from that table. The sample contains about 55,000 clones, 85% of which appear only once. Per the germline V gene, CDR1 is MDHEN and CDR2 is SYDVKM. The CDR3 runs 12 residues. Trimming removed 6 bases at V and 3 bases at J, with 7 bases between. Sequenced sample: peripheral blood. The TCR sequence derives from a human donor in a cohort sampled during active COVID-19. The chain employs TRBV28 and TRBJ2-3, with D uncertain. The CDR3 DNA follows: TGTGCCAGCAGCCGGGTGACAGATACGCAGTATTTT. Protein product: CASSRVTDTQYF.